This TCR beta chain came from a study of blood T cell repertoires in COVID-19. TCRdb keeps only in-frame clones here, not all; method: immunoSEQ multiplex PCR. The table shows roughly 260,000 clones, with roughly nine tenths occurring only once. Trimming removed 2 bases at V and 0 bases at J, with 7 bases between. CDR1 SEHNR and CDR2 FQNEAQ come from the germline V gene (reference sequence). The CDR3 sequence is 14 residues long. This receptor was identified in a man aged 55 to 70 who had recovered from COVID-19. The J gene is TRBJ1-1, the V gene TRBV7-9; D uncertain. Input material: peripheral blood. This chain's CDR3 is CASSLFGVNTEAFF. The CDR3 DNA reads TGTGCCAGCAGCTTATTCGGAGTGAACACTGAAGCTTTCTTT.